This T cell receptor beta chain was captured in a study of blood T cells in healthy people across ages. Unmatched junction bases numbered 5, after V lost 2 bases and J lost 3 bases. The germline gives CDR1 MDHEN, CDR2 SYDVKM. The CDR3 spans 15 residues. The use of a sample-barcoded 5' primer and a J-beta primer mix characterized a second PCR of roughly 7 to 11 cycles. Every sample gave at least 2.5 million paired-end reads containing CDR3. One entry per CDR3 protein, called by TCRdb with MiXCR from the 5' RACE reads. The sample consists of fewer than 2 million distinct CDR3 sequences, approximately 40% of them appearing once. General study points: Diversity was higher, and naive CD4+ cells more numerous, in long-lived donors than in aged donors.

The sample holds a few counts of this clonotype. What it recognizes is unknown. The sample taken for sequencing was blood. This sequence originates from a human donor in good health. The chain couples TRBV28 to TRBJ2-7, with 9 bases identical to TRBD2. CDR3 DNA sequence: TGTGCCAGCAGTTTAGGCCTAGCGGGGCTCTACGAGCAGTACTTC. It translates to CASSLGLAGLYEQYF.